The next 25 T cell receptor beta chains were all read from a single sample in a study of blood T cell repertoires in COVID-19. Here immunoSEQ multiplex PCR was the method, and the copy in TCRdb shows in-frame clones only, minus some. This sample carries about 150,000 clones, roughly 85% of them seen once, and the ten largest clones take roughly 8.3%. Input material: peripheral blood. The receptors here all came from a woman aged 60 to 75 with COVID-19, enrolled during active disease.

This clone has a handful of counts. The chain is built from TRBV5-5 and TRBJ1-1, with D possibly TRBD1 on 6 matching bases. From germline, CDR1 is SGHKS and CDR2 YYEKEE (reference sequence). There are 15 residues in the CDR3. V dropped 0 bases and J dropped 4 bases, with 13 bases sitting between them. CDR3 amino acids: CASSLGTGISTEAFF. The CDR3 DNA sequence: TGTGCCAGCAGCTTGGGTACAGGGATCTCCACTGAAGCTTTCTTT.

J is TRBJ1-1 and V is TRBV30; no reliable D call. In germline, CDR1 is GTSNPN, CDR2 SVGIG (reference sequence). V was trimmed by 7 bases and J by 3 bases, leaving 21 bases between them. This CDR3 contains 15 residues. The CDR3 loop is CASKARGGFDTEAFF. The CDR3 DNA sequence: TGTGCCTCAAAAGCCCGGGGAGGTTTCGACACTGAAGCTTTCTTT.

This chain joins TRBV14 and TRBJ1-6, with TRBD1 matching over 9 bases. After removal of 4 bases from V and 11 bases from J, the junction contained 12 bases not matched to a gene. CDR3 length equals 16 residues. The germline V gene has CDR1 SGHDN and CDR2 FVKESK. This CDR3 is CASSRQTGTGTTPLHF. The CDR3 nucleotides are TGTGCCAGCAGCCGACAAACAGGGACAGGGACTACACCCCTCCACTTT.

Of note for this clone: The same CDR3 is also encoded by other DNA sequences in this sample. This chain's CDR3 is CASSLGTGNQPQHF. CDR3 DNA: TGTGCCAGCAGCTTAGGGACAGGGAACCAGCCCCAGCATTTT. The genes are TRBV7-2 and TRBJ1-5; 8 positions match TRBD1. CDR3 length: 14 amino acids. Unmatched junction bases numbered 3, after V lost 1 base and J lost 7 bases. CDR1 SGHTA and CDR2 FQGNSA come from the germline V gene.

The chain carries TRBV7-3 and TRBJ2-1, with 9 bases fitting TRBD1. The germline V gene has CDR1 SGHTA and CDR2 FQGTGA. V lost 3 bases and J lost 8; bases outside the gene matches: 8. The CDR3 runs 15 residues. CDR3 sequence reads: CASSFGQGINDEQFF. The DNA for the CDR3 is TGTGCCAGCAGCTTCGGACAGGGGATAAACGATGAGCAGTTCTTC.

This chain links TRBV5-1 with TRBJ1-6, with a weak D call TRBD1 (6 bases). Per germline, CDR1 SGHRS and CDR2 YFSETQ. The CDR3 length is 15 residues. Trimming stripped 4 bases from V and 7 bases from J, with 15 bases between. CDR3 in DNA: TGCGCCAGCAGCCATTGGGGGCAGCTCAATTCACCCCTCCACTTT. It encodes CASSHWGQLNSPLHF.

This clone showed up just a few times. J is TRBJ2-7 and V is TRBV13, with 7 bases fitting TRBD1. There are 19 residues in the CDR3. Germline V gene lookup returns CDR1 PRHDT and CDR2 FYEKMQ (reference sequence). After removal of 4 bases from V and 4 bases from J, the junction contained 22 bases not matched to a gene. The CDR3 reads CASSSPTNNRGSSFYEQYF. The CDR3 nucleotides read TGTGCCAGCAGCTCACCCACAAATAACAGGGGTTCTTCCTTTTACGAGCAGTACTTC. Combining the CDR3 with reference TRBV13 and TRBJ2-7 gives the whole variable domain AAGVIQSPRHLIKEKRETATLKCYPIPRHDTVYWYQQGPGQDPQFLISFYEKMQSDKGSIPDRFSAQQFSDYHSELNMSSLELGDSALYFCASSSPTNNRGSSFYEQYFGPGTRLTVT.

The J gene is TRBJ1-1, the V gene TRBV3-1 (or the pseudogene TRBV3-2); D not resolved. CDR1 is LGHDT and CDR2 is YNNKEL in the germline V gene (reference sequence). Trimming removed 5 bases at V and 6 bases at J, with 7 bases between. The CDR3 runs 11 residues. The CDR3 DNA follows: TGTGCCAGCAGCATCGGAGCTGAAGCTTTCTTT. Its translation: CASSIGAEAFF.

The chain has TRBV12-3 or TRBV12-4 and TRBJ1-5; D gene ambiguous. Trimming cost V 1 base and J 6 bases, with 7 bases left between them. The CDR3 is 13 residues long. CDR3 amino acids: CASSLGESQPQHF. The CDR3, as DNA: TGTGCCAGCAGTTTAGGAGAAAGTCAGCCCCAGCATTTT.

This rearrangement joins TRBV5-6 to TRBJ2-3; 12 nucleotides agree with TRBD2. Looked up from germline, CDR1 is SGHDT and CDR2 is YYEEEE. Trimming took 4 bases from V and 6 from J; bases not matched to a gene: 12. This CDR3 region has 17 residues. The CDR3 DNA sequence: TGTGCCAGCAGCCCACGTCAAGCTAGCGGGGGGGCGGATACGCAGTATTTT. The encoded protein is CASSPRQASGGADTQYF.

The J gene is TRBJ2-3, the V gene TRBV5-4; perhaps TRBD1 as D (5 bases). V was cut by 2 bases and J by 4 bases, with 8 bases left in between. CDR3 size: 13 residues. Germline V gene lookup returns CDR1 SGHNT and CDR2 YYREEE (reference sequence). The CDR3: CASSLGVSDTQYF. The CDR3 DNA reads TGTGCCAGCAGCTTAGGGGTTTCAGATACGCAGTATTTT.

The J gene is TRBJ1-2, the V gene TRBV6-5, with D possibly being TRBD1 (6 bases). The V gene's germline CDR1 is MNHEY and CDR2 SVGAGI. V was trimmed by 6 bases and J by 2 bases, leaving 16 bases between them. The CDR3 sequence is 15 residues long. Here the CDR3 reads CASRRADSMNYGYTF. CDR3 nucleotide sequence: TGTGCCAGCAGACGGGCGGACAGCATGAACTATGGCTACACCTTC.

V and J are TRBV14 and TRBJ2-1, with 7 bases identical to TRBD2. The CDR3 consists of 14 residues. The V and J ends lost 4 bases and 4 bases, in that order; junction bases with no gene match: 4. The germline gives CDR1 SGHDN, CDR2 FVKESK. This CDR3 is CASSRTSAYNEQFF. CDR3 nucleotide sequence: TGTGCCAGCAGCCGCACTAGCGCGTACAATGAGCAGTTCTTC.

The V gene is TRBV7-3, the J gene TRBJ2-1; D is possibly TRBD2 (7 bases). Germline V lookup: CDR1 SGHTA, CDR2 FQGTGA. V gave up 5 bases and J gave up 7 bases, with 24 bases separating them. The CDR3 sequence is 17 residues long. CDR3 loop: CASSPQGREGSQNEQFF. CDR3 DNA: TGTGCCAGCAGCCCCCAGGGGAGGGAAGGGTCTCAAAATGAGCAGTTCTTC.

Written as DNA, the CDR3 is TGTGCCAGCAGCCCTAACAGGGGAACATACAATGAGCAGTTCTTC. Translated: CASSPNRGTYNEQFF. The chain uses TRBV7-3 and TRBJ2-1; 7 bases line up with TRBD1. The V gene's germline CDR1 is SGHTA and CDR2 FQGTGA. The trim removed 5 bases at V and 4 bases at J, leaving 8 bases unmatched. The CDR3 runs to 15 residues.

The chain combines TRBV24-1 with TRBJ2-3; 12 nucleotides line up with TRBD1. The CDR3 length is 17 residues. Germline trimming cut 3 bases from V and 6 bases from J; bases unmatched to any gene: 9. The germline V gene encodes CDR1 KGHDR and CDR2 SFDVKD. CDR3 DNA sequence: TGTGCCACCAGTGATCCCGGGACAGGGGGCGAGAGGGATACGCAGTATTTT. Translated: CATSDPGTGGERDTQYF.

This clone appeared once. V usage is TRBV5-1 and J usage is TRBJ2-1; 7 bases align to TRBD2. V gave up 4 bases and J gave up 3 bases; unmatched junction bases: 7. The germline V gene has CDR1 SGHRS and CDR2 YFSETQ. This CDR3 region has 15 residues. The CDR3: CASSDSGGYYNEQFF. For the CDR3, the DNA is TGCGCCAGCAGCGATTCGGGGGGATACTACAATGAGCAGTTCTTC.

The V call is TRBV4-1, the J call TRBJ2-3; D gene uncertain. CDR1 is MGHRA and CDR2 is YSYEKL in the germline V gene. Trimming removed 1 base from V and 3 bases from J, with 8 bases in between. The CDR3 spans 14 residues. The CDR3 here is CASSQVARTDTQYF. CDR3 bases: TGCGCCAGCAGCCAAGTGGCCCGAACAGATACGCAGTATTTT.

The chain joins TRBV7-3 to TRBJ1-1; D might be TRBD1 (5 bases). CDR1 and CDR2 (germline): SGHTA, FQGTGA. The CDR3 spans 17 residues. Trimming took 1 base from V and 0 from J, leaving 15 bases between them. CDR3 protein: CASSLRAVGQVNTEAFF. The DNA of the CDR3 is TGTGCCAGCAGCTTAAGGGCGGTGGGGCAGGTGAACACTGAAGCTTTCTTT.

This chain joins TRBV11-2 and TRBJ1-2; 7 nucleotides agree with TRBD1. The V gene end was trimmed by 5 bases and the J gene end by 5 bases; junction bases not matched to a gene: 11. Germline CDR1 and CDR2: SGHAT and FQNNGV. The CDR3 covers 15 residues. The CDR3 region has the DNA TGTGCCAGCAGCACCCGGAGGGGGCCCCCATATGGCTACACCTTC. This gives the protein CASSTRRGPPYGYTF. Variable domain in full (rest from reference TRBV11-2 and TRBJ1-2): EAGVAQSPRYKIIEKRQSVAFWCNPISGHATLYWYQQILGQGPKLLIQFQNNGVVDDSQLPKDRFSAERLKGVDSTLKIQPAKLEDSAVYLCASSTRRGPPYGYTFGSGTRLTVV.

The chain recombines TRBV19 with TRBJ1-5; possible D gene TRBD1, 5 bases. V was clipped by 3 bases and J by 1 base, with 16 bases between them. In germline, CDR1 is LNHDA, CDR2 SQIVND (reference sequence). The CDR3 runs to 17 residues. DNA of the CDR3: TGTGCCAGTAGTATTATCTGGGGGGAGATGAGCAATCAGCCCCAGCATTTT. It specifies CASSIIWGEMSNQPQHF.

The chain couples TRBV3-1 (or the pseudogene TRBV3-2) to TRBJ2-5, with 8 bases matching TRBD1. Trimming cost V 3 bases and J 4 bases; bases outside gene matches: 4. The CDR3 sequence is 14 residues long. In germline, CDR1 is LGHDT, CDR2 YNNKEL (reference sequence). The CDR3 region has the DNA TGTGCCAGCAGCCAGGCAGGGGGCGTAGAGACCCAGTACTTC. Residues: CASSQAGGVETQYF.

The chain couples TRBV10-2 to TRBJ1-1; no reliable D call. This CDR3 spans 12 amino acids. V was cut by 8 bases and J by 4 bases, with 11 bases left in between. The germline CDR1 and CDR2 sequences are WSHSY and SAAADI. The CDR3: CASGFRGTEAFF. CDR3 bases: TGCGCCAGCGGCTTCCGGGGCACTGAAGCTTTCTTT.

The chain couples TRBV7-9 to TRBJ1-2; D gene unclear. The CDR3 loop spans 15 amino acids. The V gene's germline CDR1 is SEHNR and CDR2 FQNEAQ (reference sequence). The germline V and J ends were trimmed by 1 base and 2 bases, with 11 bases remaining between them. The CDR3 protein is CASSLDLTGNYGYTF. Here the CDR3 DNA reads TGTGCCAGCAGCTTAGACTTAACGGGGAACTATGGCTACACCTTC.

The CDR3 here is CASSTQTGMNTEAFF. The CDR3 DNA sequence: TGTGCCAGCAGCACCCAGACAGGGATGAACACTGAAGCTTTCTTT. The J gene is TRBJ1-1, the V gene TRBV7-3, with TRBD1 identical over 7 bases. This CDR3 has 15 residues. Trimming took 5 bases from V and 0 from J; bases not matched to a gene: 6. The germline gives CDR1 SGHTA, CDR2 FQGTGA.